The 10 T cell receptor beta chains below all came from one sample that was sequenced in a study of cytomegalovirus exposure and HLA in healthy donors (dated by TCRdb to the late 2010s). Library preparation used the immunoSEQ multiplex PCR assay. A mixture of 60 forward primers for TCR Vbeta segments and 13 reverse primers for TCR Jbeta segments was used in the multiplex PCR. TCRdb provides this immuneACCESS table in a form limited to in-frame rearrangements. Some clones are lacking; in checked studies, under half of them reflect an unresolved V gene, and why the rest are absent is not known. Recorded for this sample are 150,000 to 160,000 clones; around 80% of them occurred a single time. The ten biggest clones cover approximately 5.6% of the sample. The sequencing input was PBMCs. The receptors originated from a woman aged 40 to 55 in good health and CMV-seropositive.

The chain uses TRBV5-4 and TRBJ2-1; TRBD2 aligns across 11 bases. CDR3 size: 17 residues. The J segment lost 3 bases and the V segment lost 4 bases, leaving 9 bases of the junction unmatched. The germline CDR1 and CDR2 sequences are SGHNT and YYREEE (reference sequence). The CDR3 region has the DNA TGTGCCAGCAGCCCGGGGACTAGCGGAGCGGGCTACAATGAGCAGTTCTTC. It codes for CASSPGTSGAGYNEQFF.

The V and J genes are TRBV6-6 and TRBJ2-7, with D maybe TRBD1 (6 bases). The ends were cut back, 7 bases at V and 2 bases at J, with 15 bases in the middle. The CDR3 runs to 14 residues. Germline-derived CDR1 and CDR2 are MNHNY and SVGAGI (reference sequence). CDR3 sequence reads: CASTSRTEAYEQYF. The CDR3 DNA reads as TGTGCCAGCACCTCACGGACAGAGGCCTACGAGCAGTACTTC.

CDR3 residues: CATSRGVSSTDTQYF. The DNA for the CDR3 is TGTGCCACCAGCAGAGGTGTCAGTAGCACAGATACGCAGTATTTT. The V gene is TRBV15, the J gene TRBJ2-3; no firm D call. The CDR3 extends over 15 amino acids. Germline-derived CDR1 and CDR2 are LNHNV and YYDKDF (reference sequence). V lost 1 base and J lost 0, with 8 bases in between.

The CDR3: CASSAGTGSYEQYF. The CDR3 region has the DNA TGTGCCAGCAGTGCCGGGACAGGCTCCTACGAGCAGTACTTC. The chain is built from TRBV6-1 and TRBJ2-5; 8 nucleotides align to TRBD1. Gene TRBJ2-7 matches the end of the DNA better, so the J call may be wrong. Germline CDR1 is MNHNS and CDR2 is SASEGT. The CDR3 covers 14 residues.

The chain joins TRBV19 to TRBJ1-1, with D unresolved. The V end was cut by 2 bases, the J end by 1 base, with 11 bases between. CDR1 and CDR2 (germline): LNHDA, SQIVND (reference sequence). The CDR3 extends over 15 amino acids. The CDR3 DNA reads TGTGCCAGTAGTATACCTACGCAGGAGAACACTGAAGCTTTCTTT. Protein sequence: CASSIPTQENTEAFF.

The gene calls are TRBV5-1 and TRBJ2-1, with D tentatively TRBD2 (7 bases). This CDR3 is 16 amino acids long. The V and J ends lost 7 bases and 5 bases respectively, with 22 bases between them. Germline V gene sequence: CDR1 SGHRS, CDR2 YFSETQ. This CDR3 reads CASSEGGRSGNNEQFF. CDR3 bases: TGCGCCAGCTCTGAGGGGGGGCGGAGTGGGAACAATGAGCAGTTCTTC.

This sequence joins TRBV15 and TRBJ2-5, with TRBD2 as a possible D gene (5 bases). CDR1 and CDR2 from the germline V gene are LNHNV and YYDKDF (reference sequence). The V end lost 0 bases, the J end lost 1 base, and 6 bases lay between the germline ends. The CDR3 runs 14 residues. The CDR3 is CATSRDGIQETQYF. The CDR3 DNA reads TGTGCCACCAGCAGAGACGGGATCCAAGAGACCCAGTACTTC.

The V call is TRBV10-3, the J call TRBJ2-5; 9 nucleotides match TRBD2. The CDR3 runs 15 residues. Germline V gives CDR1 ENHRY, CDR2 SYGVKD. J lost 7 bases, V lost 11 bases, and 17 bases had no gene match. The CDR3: CAVNMASGTSATQYF. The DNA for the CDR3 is TGTGCCGTTAATATGGCTAGCGGGACCTCGGCGACCCAGTACTTC.

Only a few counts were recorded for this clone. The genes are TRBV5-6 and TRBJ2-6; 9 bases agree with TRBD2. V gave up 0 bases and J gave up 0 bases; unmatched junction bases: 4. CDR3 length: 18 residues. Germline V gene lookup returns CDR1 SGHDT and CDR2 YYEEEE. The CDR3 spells CASSLVAGDLSGANVLTF. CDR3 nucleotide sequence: TGTGCCAGCAGCTTGGTAGCGGGAGACCTCTCTGGGGCCAACGTCCTGACTTTC.

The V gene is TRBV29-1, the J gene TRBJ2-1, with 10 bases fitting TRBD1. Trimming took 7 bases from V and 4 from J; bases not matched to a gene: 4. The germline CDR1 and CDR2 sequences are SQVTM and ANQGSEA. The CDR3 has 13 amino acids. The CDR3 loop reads CSARTGGYNEQFF. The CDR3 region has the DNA TGCAGCGCCCGGACAGGGGGTTACAATGAGCAGTTCTTC.